This TCR beta chain is from a study of cytomegalovirus exposure and HLA in healthy donors. The CDR3 is 15 amino acids. Unmatched junction bases numbered 2, after V lost 0 bases and J lost 0 bases. Germline values: CDR1 MNHEY, CDR2 SVGAGI. Researchers ran the PCR with 60 Vbeta and 13 Jbeta primers. The assay was immunoSEQ multiplex PCR, and TCRdb's table has in-frame clones only and misses some. Of 150,000 to 200,000 clones detected, roughly 9.5% appear once; the ten largest clones hold 1% to 1.5%. This clonotype was sampled from a woman younger than 45 in good health and CMV-seropositive. The sequenced material came from PBMCs. The V call is TRBV6-5, the J call TRBJ2-7; 7 bases map to TRBD2. CDR3 amino acids: CASSYSASGSYEQYF. The CDR3 DNA follows: TGTGCCAGCAGTTACTCGGCTAGCGGCTCCTACGAGCAGTACTTC.